These T cell receptor beta chains were read from a single sample in a study of blood T cell repertoires in COVID-19. TCRdb's table, derived via immunoSEQ multiplex PCR, lists solely in-frame clones and lacks some. The sample holds 280,000 or so clones; roughly 85% are singletons and the top ten take roughly 10%. Sequencing was done on a sample of peripheral blood. These receptors all come from a woman in her forties or fifties who had recovered from COVID-19. The CDR3 runs from the conserved cysteine through the conserved F or W. Fields, in order: V gene, J gene, CDR3 protein.

>TRBV29-1|TRBJ2-7
CSVRGLRGEQYF
>TRBV29-1|TRBJ2-7
CSVEEGGQGASEQYF
>TRBV19|TRBJ2-2
CASSIRGDTGELFF
>TRBV10-1|TRBJ1-1
CASSHRGGGTEAFF
>TRBV13|TRBJ2-7
CASSHEGQDTYEQYF
>TRBV7-9|TRBJ2-7
CASSLEGGISYEQYF
>TRBV4-2|TRBJ1-2
CASSPYGKGPDVGVYGYTF
>TRBV18|TRBJ2-1
CASSPRADYNEQFF
>TRBV19|TRBJ2-3
CASSIDRGRDTQYF
>TRBV11-2|TRBJ2-1
CASSLDSGTGTNNEQFF
>TRBV3-1/TRBV3-2|TRBJ2-1
CASGSGWTRLLTYNEQFF
>TRBV7-3|TRBJ2-5
CASSPGTGQETQYF
>TRBV5-4|TRBJ2-7
CASSGGTPYEQYF
>TRBV3-1/TRBV3-2|TRBJ1-4
CASSQVAGRNAKLFF
>TRBV6-5|TRBJ1-6
CASSQGSPLHF
>TRBV4-3|TRBJ2-5
CASSQDLYKTQYF
>TRBV7-2|TRBJ2-3
CASSPRLAGMTDTQYF
>TRBV4-2|TRBJ2-2
CASSQESGGAGELFF
>TRBV27|TRBJ2-2
CASRTHGGLTGLAGGLGTGELFF
>TRBV19|TRBJ1-1
CASSIEGGRNTEAFF
>TRBV14|TRBJ2-1
CASSGTSERANSYNEQFF
>TRBV28|TRBJ1-1
CASSLIGGGTEAFF
>TRBV7-9|TRBJ1-5
CASSSSRQGNQPQHF
>TRBV7-8|TRBJ2-4
CASSSGLAGASHLAKNIQYF
>TRBV5-5|TRBJ1-3
CASSRDGSSGNTIYF
>TRBV7-2|TRBJ2-3
CASSLTSGRALDTQYF
>TRBV4-2|TRBJ2-3
CASSLDPGLESDTQYF
>TRBV28|TRBJ1-3
CASTNRGSGNTIYF
>TRBV7-2|TRBJ1-2
CASSLGGGTGKGYTF
>TRBV5-6|TRBJ1-1
CASSVTGRNTEAFF
>TRBV7-2|TRBJ2-1
CASSLNGLAGVSNEQFF
>TRBV4-3|TRBJ2-5
CASSRGLVEAQYF
>TRBV7-9|TRBJ2-7
CASSPQGRERGEQYF
>TRBV5-1|TRBJ2-2
CASRETLGGELFF
>TRBV7-3|TRBJ2-1
CASSLTYNRYNEQFF
>TRBV12-1|TRBJ2-7
CASSFEAGTYEQYF
>TRBV7-2|TRBJ1-2
CASSVGDTINYGYTF
>TRBV27|TRBJ2-1
CASSFSSSGLEAEQFF
>TRBV14|TRBJ2-1
CASSQGLAGGPLIYNEQFF
>TRBV4-3|TRBJ2-1
CASSQEGTPYNEQFF
>TRBV9|TRBJ1-2
CASSVTQGTGYTF
>TRBV27|TRBJ2-7
CASSRLAGGYEQYF
>TRBV27|TRBJ1-5
CASSFAGDQPQHF
>TRBV21-1|TRBJ1-1
CASSPKQCPF
>TRBV5-6|TRBJ2-7
CASSGWRARYYEQYF
>TRBV28|TRBJ2-7
CASSSSGTLSYEQYF